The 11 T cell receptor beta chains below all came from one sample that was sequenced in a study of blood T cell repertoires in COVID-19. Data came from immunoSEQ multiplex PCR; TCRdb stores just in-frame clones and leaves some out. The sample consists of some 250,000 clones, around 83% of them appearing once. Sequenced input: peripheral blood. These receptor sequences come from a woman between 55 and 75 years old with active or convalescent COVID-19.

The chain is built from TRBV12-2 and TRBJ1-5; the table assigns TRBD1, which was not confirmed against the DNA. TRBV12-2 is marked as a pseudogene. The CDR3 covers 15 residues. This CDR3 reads CASRLPDRVDQPQHF. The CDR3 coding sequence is TGTGCAAGTCGCTTACCCGACAGGGTAGATCAGCCCCAGCATTTT.

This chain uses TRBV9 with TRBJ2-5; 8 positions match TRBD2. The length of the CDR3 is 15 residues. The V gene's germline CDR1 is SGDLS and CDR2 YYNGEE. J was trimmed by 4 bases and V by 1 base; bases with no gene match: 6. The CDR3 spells CASSVSAGARETQYF. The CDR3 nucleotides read TGTGCCAGCAGCGTATCAGCGGGGGCTCGAGAGACCCAGTACTTC.

The CDR3 DNA is TGTGCCAGCAGTCAAGGGACAGGGGGCGACTATGGCTACACCTTC. Translating gives CASSQGTGGDYGYTF. The rearrangement joins TRBV2 to TRBJ1-2; 12 nucleotides match TRBD1. V dropped 5 bases and J dropped 3; count of bases not matched to a gene: 4. CDR1 SNHLY and CDR2 FYNNEI come from the germline V gene. CDR3 size: 15 residues.

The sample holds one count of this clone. The CDR3 loop reads CASSLGSGQFYGYTF. The DNA for the CDR3 is TGCGCCAGCAGCTTGGGCTCGGGACAGTTTTATGGCTACACCTTC. The chain uses TRBV5-1 and TRBJ1-2; 7 nucleotides align to TRBD1. CDR3 length: 15 residues. V shed 0 bases, J shed 5 bases, and the junction held 7 bases outside the gene matches. Germline CDR1 is SGHRS and CDR2 is YFSETQ.

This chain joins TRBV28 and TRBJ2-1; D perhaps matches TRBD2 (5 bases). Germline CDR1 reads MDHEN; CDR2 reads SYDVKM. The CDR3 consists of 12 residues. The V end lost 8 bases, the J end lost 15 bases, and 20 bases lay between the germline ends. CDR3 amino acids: CASGGAQNNWFF. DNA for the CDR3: TGTGCCAGCGGAGGAGCCCAAAACAATTGGTTCTTC.

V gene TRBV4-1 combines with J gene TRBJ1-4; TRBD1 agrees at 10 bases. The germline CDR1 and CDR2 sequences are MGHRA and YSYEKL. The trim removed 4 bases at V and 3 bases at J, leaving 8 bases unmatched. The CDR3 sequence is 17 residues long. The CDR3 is CASSPRDRGVANEKLFF. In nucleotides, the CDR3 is TGCGCCAGCAGCCCCCGGGACAGGGGCGTTGCTAATGAAAAACTGTTTTTT.

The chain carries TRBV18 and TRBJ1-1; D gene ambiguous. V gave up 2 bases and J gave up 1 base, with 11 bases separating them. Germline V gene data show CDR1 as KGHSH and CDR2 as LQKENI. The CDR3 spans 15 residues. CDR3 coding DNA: TGTGCCAGCTCACCAGGAGGGATTCGGAACACTGAAGCTTTCTTT. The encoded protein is CASSPGGIRNTEAFF.

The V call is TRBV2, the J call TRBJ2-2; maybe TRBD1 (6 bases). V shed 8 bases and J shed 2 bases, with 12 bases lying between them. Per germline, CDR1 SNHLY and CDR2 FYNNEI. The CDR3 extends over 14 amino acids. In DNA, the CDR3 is TGTGCCAGCCGCCGGGACACAAACACCGGGGAGCTGTTTTTT. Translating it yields CASRRDTNTGELFF.

The CDR3: CAISERGGQTYGYTF. The CDR3 DNA follows: TGTGCCATCAGTGAGAGAGGGGGACAGACCTATGGCTACACCTTC. The chain recombines TRBV10-3 with TRBJ1-2; 7 positions agree with TRBD1. This CDR3 spans 15 amino acids. The trim removed 2 bases at V and 4 bases at J, leaving 7 bases unmatched. The germline gives CDR1 ENHRY, CDR2 SYGVKD.

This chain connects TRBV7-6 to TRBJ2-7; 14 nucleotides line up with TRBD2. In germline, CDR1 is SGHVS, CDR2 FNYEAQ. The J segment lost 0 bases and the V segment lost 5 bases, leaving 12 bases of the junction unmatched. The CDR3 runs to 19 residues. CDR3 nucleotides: TGTGCCAGCAGCCCTGGACTAGCGGGGGGAGCGGGGAGCTCCTACGAGCAGTACTTC. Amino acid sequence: CASSPGLAGGAGSSYEQYF.

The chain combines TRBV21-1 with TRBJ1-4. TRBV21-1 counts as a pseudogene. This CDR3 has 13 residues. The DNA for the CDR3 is TGTGCCGATCCCGGGGGGTTTAATGAAAAACTGTTTTTT. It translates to CADPGGFNEKLFF.